Listed below are T cell receptor beta chains from one sample, sequenced in a study of T cell repertoires in cytomegalovirus infection. TCRdb reanalysed the reads using MiXCR and keeps one entry per CDR3 protein. The sample records over 300,000 distinct CDR3 sequences, more than 9% being singletons. The source material was PBMCs. The receptor source for this set is a human donor in good health (CMV status not recorded). Some clones in this sample may be carry-over from other donors' samples. The CDR3 runs from the conserved cysteine through the conserved F or W. The D gene is left open where the match is weak. The size of a clone is reported for some rows only, either as once, few or many, or as a class for expanded clones.

j_gene | d_gene | v_gene | abundance | CDR3nt | CDR3aa
TRBJ1-3 | TRBD1 | TRBV6-6 | many | TGTGCCAGCAGTGAGGACTCGACAGGGGGTAAATCTGGAAACACCATATATTTT | CASSEDSTGGKSGNTIYF
TRBJ1-6 | TRBD1 | TRBV2 | few | TGTGCCAGCAACGTCCCGGGACAGGGACTGGAGTCACCCCTCCACTTT | CASNVPGQGLESPLHF
TRBJ2-7 | NA | TRBV5-6 | many | TGTGCCAGCAGCCCTAGCGGCAGGGGGTTTTCGGGCGAGCAGTACTTC | CASSPSGRGFSGEQYF
TRBJ2-3 | TRBD2 | TRBV6-2/TRBV6-3 | NA | TGTGCCAGCAGTTACGAAGCGGGGGCGAGCACAGATACGCAGTATTTT | CASSYEAGASTDTQYF
TRBJ2-7 | TRBD2 | TRBV20-1 | NA | TGCAGTGCTAGGTGGGGACTAGCGGGAGGTCGCTACGAGCAGTACTTC | CSARWGLAGGRYEQYF
TRBJ1-5 | NA | TRBV4-2 | many | TGTGCCAGCAGCCAAGGTGGTGTAGGTAGGGGTGGCAATCAGCCCCAGCATTTT | CASSQGGVGRGGNQPQHF
TRBJ2-5 | NA | TRBV7-8 | many | TGTGCCAGCAGCCCCGAGAGGGTGGAGACCCAGTACTTC | CASSPERVETQYF
TRBJ1-3 | NA | TRBV20-1 | few | TGCAGTGCTGCTTTCGATGGGGGAAACACCATATATTTT | CSAAFDGGNTIYF
TRBJ2-1 | TRBD2 | TRBV19 | few | TGTGCCAGTACCCCGACTAGCGGTTCCTACAATGAGCAGTTCTTC | CASTPTSGSYNEQFF
TRBJ2-2 | TRBD1 | TRBV20-1 | NA | TGCAGTGCAGCCCCCGGGACAGGGAACACCGGGGAGCTGTTTTTT | CSAAPGTGNTGELFF
TRBJ2-1 | TRBD2 | TRBV20-1 | few | TGCAGTGCTCCCGGCCCTGGACTAGCCTCCTACAATGAGCAGTTCTTC | CSAPGPGLASYNEQFF
TRBJ1-1 | NA | TRBV5-4 | many | TGTGCCAGCAGCGGAACTCGGAACACTGAAGCTTTCTTT | CASSGTRNTEAFF
TRBJ1-4 | NA | TRBV11-2 | few | TGTGCCAGCAGATTCCTCGGAAATGAAAAACTGTTTTTT | CASRFLGNEKLFF
TRBJ1-4 | NA | TRBV6-1 | many | TGTGCCAGCAGTGAATACAGGCGGGCGAATGAAAAACTGTTTTTT | CASSEYRRANEKLFF
TRBJ1-1 | NA | TRBV4-1 | NA | TGCGCCAGCAGCCAAGATCGGGTCTTAGGGGCTGAAGCTTTCTTT | CASSQDRVLGAEAFF